This note documents a single T cell receptor beta chain sequence. Its antigen is currently not known. Base-call qualities are not available, and no considerably larger clone is one nucleotide away. The entry originates in a study of OX40 agonist ivuxolimab in advanced cancers. About the full investigation: Ivuxolimab, which targeted the costimulatory receptor OX40 (CD134), was an agonistic, fully human IgG2 monoclonal antibody. Intravenous ivuxolimab was administered to patients every 2 weeks at six dose levels: 0.01, 0.1, 0.3, 1.5, 3 and 10 mg/kg. Among the roughly 50 dose-escalation patients, roughly 20 had hepatocellular carcinoma, 15 or so melanoma, 9 renal cell carcinoma and 9 head and neck cancer. The dose-escalation cohort was about 83% male with a mean age of approximately 60 years, ranging from 23 to 79. Patients were allowed to have had prior anti-PD-1, anti-PD-L1 or anti-CTLA-4 therapy, and 30% to 40% of the dose-escalation patients had previously received checkpoint inhibitors. Partial responses occurred in three dose-escalation patients, of whom one had hepatocellular carcinoma and two had cutaneous melanoma. Peripheral TCRbeta sequencing was intended to test whether TCR sequence diversity was altered and clonal T-cell expansion was caused by ivuxolimab. The monotherapy dose-escalation portion (N ≈ 50 patients) of the phase I ivuxolimab trial is reported in the paper.

The trial excluded patients who had a history of autoimmune disease or were on systemic immunosuppression. Peripheral blood for TCR sequencing was drawn from every dose cohort at baseline, at cycle 4 day 1 and at cycle 7 day 1. Samples came from an open-label, multicenter, first-in-human phase I dose-escalation trial of ivuxolimab. The trial enrolled adults with locally advanced or metastatic head and neck squamous cell, hepatocellular, melanoma or renal cell carcinoma. CD4+ and CD8+ T cells were sorted separately from peripheral blood before TCR sequencing. Genomic DNA was extracted from sorted cells for sequencing of the TCRbeta CDR3 region. TCRbeta CDR3 regions were sequenced using the immunoSEQ Assay. TCRdb mirrors the immuneACCESS table, restricted to in-frame sequences. Some clones are absent from its copies; in checked studies, under half trace to an unresolved V gene, and the reason for the others is unknown. The sample data list under 85,000 clones, and around 84% of these were observed just once. The top ten hold about 2.4% of the sample.

The CDR3 goes from the cysteine to the phenylalanine over 15 residues. The kept DNA is CDR3 alone, 45 bases in frame from the first base. In the germline V gene (reference sequence), CDR1 corresponds to MNHEY and CDR2 to SMNVEV. The germline V and J ends show losses of 1 base and 4 bases respectively, and no gene match explains 2 bases of the junction. What the authors observed across the whole study: In partial responders in the 0.1-3.0 mg/kg groups, normalized peripheral clonal expansion was found to be among the lowest, especially among CD8+ T cells. After ivuxolimab, CD8+ T cells had more expanded clones than CD4+ T cells on average. Low levels of normalized T-cell clonal expansion were also seen in some patients who did not respond. The antigen specificity of the clonally expanded peripheral T cells was not determined. At doses from 0.1 to 3.0 mg/kg, clonal expansion was seen in both CD4+ and CD8+ blood T cells between baseline and week 6.

The input for sequencing was CD4+ or CD8+ T cells sorted from blood, taken in a trial of the OX40 agonist ivuxolimab. The V gene is TRBV27 and the J gene is TRBJ1-3; 9 bases in the junction line up with TRBD1. The TCR was taken from an adult with an advanced solid tumor such as melanoma, head and neck, liver or kidney cancer. The bases are TGTGCCAGCAGTTTATTTGGGACAGGGGGAAACACCATATATTTT. Translated, this is CASSLFGTGGNTIYF.